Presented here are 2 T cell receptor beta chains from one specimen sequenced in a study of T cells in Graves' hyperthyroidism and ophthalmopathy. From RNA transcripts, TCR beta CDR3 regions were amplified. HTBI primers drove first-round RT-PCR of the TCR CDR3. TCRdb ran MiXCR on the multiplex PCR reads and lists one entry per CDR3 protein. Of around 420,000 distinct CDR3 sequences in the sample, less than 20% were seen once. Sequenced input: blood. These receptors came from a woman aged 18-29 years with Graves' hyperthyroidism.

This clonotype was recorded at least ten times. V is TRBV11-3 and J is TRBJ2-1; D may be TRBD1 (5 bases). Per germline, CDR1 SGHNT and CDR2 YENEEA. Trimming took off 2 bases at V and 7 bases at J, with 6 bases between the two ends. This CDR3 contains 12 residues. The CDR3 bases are TGTGCCAGCAGCTTACGACAGAATGAGCAGTTCTTC. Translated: CASSLRQNEQFF.

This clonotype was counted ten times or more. Here the CDR3 reads CASSYLGGDEQYF. The CDR3 DNA sequence: TGTGCCAGCAGTTACCTCGGGGGCGACGAGCAGTACTTC. This sequence joins TRBV27 and TRBJ2-7, with D tentatively TRBD1 or TRBD2 (6 bases each). The V end lost 4 bases, the J end lost 5 bases, and 12 bases lay between the germline ends. The CDR3 is made up of 13 amino acids. The germline V gene has CDR1 MNHEY and CDR2 SMNVEV (reference sequence).